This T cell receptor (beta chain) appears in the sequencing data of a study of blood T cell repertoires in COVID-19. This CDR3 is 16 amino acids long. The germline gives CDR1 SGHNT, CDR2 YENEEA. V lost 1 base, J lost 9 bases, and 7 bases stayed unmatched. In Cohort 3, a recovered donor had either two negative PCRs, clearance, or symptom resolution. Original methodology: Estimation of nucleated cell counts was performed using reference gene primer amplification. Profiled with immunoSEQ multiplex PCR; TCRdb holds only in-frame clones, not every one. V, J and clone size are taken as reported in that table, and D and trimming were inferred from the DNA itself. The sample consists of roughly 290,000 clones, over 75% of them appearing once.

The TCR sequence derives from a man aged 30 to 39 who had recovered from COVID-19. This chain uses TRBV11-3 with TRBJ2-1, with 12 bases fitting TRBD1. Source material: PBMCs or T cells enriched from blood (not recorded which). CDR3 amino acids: CASSLGGTGGMGEQFF. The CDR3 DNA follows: TGTGCCAGCAGCTTAGGGGGGACAGGGGGCATGGGTGAGCAGTTCTTC.